These 17 T cell receptor beta chains originate from one sample sequenced in a study of cytomegalovirus exposure and HLA in healthy donors (dated by TCRdb to 2017 to 2019). Library preparation employed the immunoSEQ multiplex PCR assay. For the multiplex PCR, a mixture combining 60 forward primers for TCR Vbeta segments and 13 reverse primers for TCR Jbeta segments was used. The clones in this table, taken by TCRdb from immuneACCESS, are in-frame only. Not every clone is retained; where verified, under half of the shortfall comes from an unresolved V gene, and the cause of the rest is unknown. Present in this sample are tens of thousands of clones, more than 60% of which were seen just once. The ten top clones hold approximately 2.3% of the sample. Sample: PBMCs. The receptors were gathered from a man aged 40-49 years in good health and CMV-seronegative.

The V and J genes are TRBV29-1 and TRBJ2-7; D may be TRBD1 (6 bases). V lost 4 bases to trimming and J lost 1 base, with 17 bases between them. This CDR3 has 15 amino acids. The germline CDR1 and CDR2 sequences are SQVTM and ANQGSEA. The CDR3 sequence: CSVAGQGPISYEQYF. DNA for the CDR3: TGCAGCGTTGCAGGGCAGGGGCCGATATCCTACGAGCAGTACTTC.

The chain recombines TRBV19 with TRBJ2-3, with no clear D. V shed 3 bases and J shed 1 base, with 5 bases lying between them. Per germline, CDR1 LNHDA and CDR2 SQIVND (reference sequence). This CDR3 is 13 amino acids long. This CDR3 reads CASSIGGTDTQYF. DNA of the CDR3: TGTGCCAGTAGTATCGGAGGCACAGATACGCAGTATTTT.

This sequence joins TRBV4-1 and TRBJ1-6; 10 bases agree with TRBD1. The V segment lost 6 bases and the J segment 5 bases; nucleotides outside the gene matches: 10. The V gene's germline CDR1 is MGHRA and CDR2 YSYEKL. The CDR3 extends over 17 amino acids. This CDR3 reads CASRRPGTGADNSPLHF. DNA of the CDR3: TGCGCCAGCAGGCGACCCGGGACAGGGGCAGATAATTCACCCCTCCACTTT.

This chain joins TRBV5-1 and TRBJ1-1; 10 nucleotides align to TRBD1. The junction had 1 base not matched to a gene; V was cut back by 2 bases and J by 0 bases. Germline CDR1 SGHRS, CDR2 YFSETQ. This CDR3 is built from 15 residues. Here the CDR3 DNA reads TGCGCCAGCAGCTTAGGGACAGGGGTGAACACTGAAGCTTTCTTT. Translated, it gives CASSLGTGVNTEAFF.

The chain uses TRBV21-1 and TRBJ2-3; the table's D call TRBD1 went unverified against the DNA. TRBV21-1 counts as a pseudogene. This CDR3 is built from 20 residues. The CDR3 loop is CASSTTGQGRVRGSTDTQYF. The DNA of the CDR3 is TGTGCCAGCAGCACGACCGGACAGGGTAGGGTGAGGGGTAGCACAGATACGCAGTATTTT.

This clone appeared a single time. The chain couples TRBV9 to TRBJ2-2; 10 positions agree with TRBD2. Losses at the gene ends were 3 bases for V and 4 bases for J; bases not matched to a gene: 3. Germline V lookup: CDR1 SGDLS, CDR2 YYNGEE. The CDR3 has 15 residues. The CDR3 protein is CASSERGGFTGELFF. CDR3 sequence (DNA): TGTGCCAGCAGCGAGCGGGGGGGCTTCACCGGGGAGCTGTTTTTT.

This chain links TRBV23-1 with TRBJ1-2; D might be TRBD1 (6 bases). TRBV23-1 is classed as an ORF, of uncertain function. The CDR3 contains 17 residues. Trimming stripped 1 base from V and 2 bases from J, with 17 bases between. In DNA, the CDR3 is TGCGCCAGCAGTCAATTTTCGGGCAGGGGCATCAACTATGGCTACACCTTC. It yields the protein CASSQFSGRGINYGYTF.

The gene calls are TRBV28 and TRBJ1-2, with 9 bases that match TRBD1. CDR1 is MDHEN, CDR2 SYDVKM, per germline. The J segment lost 4 bases and the V segment lost 6 bases, leaving 9 bases of the junction unmatched. The CDR3 is 15 residues long. DNA of the CDR3: TGTGCCAGCAGCCATTCCCGGGACAGGGCCTATGGCTACACCTTC. Its translation: CASSHSRDRAYGYTF.

The chain joins TRBV30 to TRBJ2-2; 9 nucleotides align to TRBD2. Per the germline V gene, CDR1 is GTSNPN and CDR2 is SVGIG (reference sequence). V lost 2 bases, J lost 8 bases, and 9 bases stayed unmatched. The CDR3 sequence is 15 residues long. The CDR3 region is CAWSPGRGGTGELFF. The DNA of the CDR3 is TGTGCCTGGAGTCCCGGGCGGGGGGGGACTGGGGAGCTGTTTTTT.

This chain uses TRBV18 with TRBJ1-1; D is unresolved. Per the germline V gene, CDR1 is KGHSH and CDR2 is LQKENI. The CDR3 is 13 amino acids. Trimming stripped 6 bases from V and 6 bases from J, with 14 bases between. CDR3 bases: TGTGCCAGCTCCCCCACCTTTCGGTCTGAAGCTTTCTTT. It encodes CASSPTFRSEAFF.

The chain combines TRBV28 with TRBJ2-7, with D uncertain. The CDR3 runs 16 residues. Germline lookup yields CDR1 MDHEN and CDR2 SYDVKM. Between the trimmed V and J ends, which lost 2 bases and 3 bases, there was a span of 17 bases. CDR3 protein: CASSLRASRQNYEQYF. The DNA for the CDR3 is TGTGCCAGCAGTTTAAGAGCGAGTCGTCAGAACTACGAGCAGTACTTC. Variable domain in full (rest from reference TRBV28 and TRBJ2-7): DVKVTQSSRYLVKRTGEKVFLECVQDMDHENMFWYRQDPGLGLRLIYFSYDVKMKEKGDIPEGYSVSREKKERFSLILESASTNQTSMYLCASSLRASRQNYEQYFGPGTRLTVT.

This clone was picked up one time. The CDR3 spells CASSMGPAGGAGELFF. In nucleotides, the CDR3 is TGTGCCAGTAGTATGGGTCCAGCGGGGGGAGCCGGGGAGCTGTTTTTT. V usage is TRBV19 and J usage is TRBJ2-2; 9 bases are a match to TRBD2. This CDR3 has 16 residues. Germline V lookup: CDR1 LNHDA, CDR2 SQIVND (reference sequence). The V gene end was trimmed by 3 bases and the J gene end by 6 bases; junction bases not matched to a gene: 8.

This clone was observed once. The CDR3 sequence is CASSIRGSSNQPQHF. As DNA, the CDR3 is TGTGCCAGTAGTATTAGGGGCAGTAGCAATCAGCCCCAGCATTTT. The chain carries TRBV19 and TRBJ1-5, with D maybe TRBD1 (5 bases). The CDR3 has 15 residues. Trimming took off 3 bases at V and 0 bases at J, with 9 bases between the two ends. Germline V gives CDR1 LNHDA, CDR2 SQIVND (reference sequence).

The genes are TRBV27 and TRBJ2-7; TRBD2 might be the D (5 bases). Germline V gene data show CDR1 as MNHEY and CDR2 as SMNVEV (reference sequence). The CDR3 contains 14 residues. The germline V and J ends were trimmed by 2 bases and 3 bases, with 11 bases remaining between them. DNA of the CDR3: TGTGCCAGCAGTTTACGGGGAGTGGGCTACGAGCAGTACTTC. Amino acid sequence: CASSLRGVGYEQYF.

The chain uses TRBV5-4 and TRBJ2-7, with 9 bases that match TRBD1. Looked up from germline, CDR1 is SGHNT and CDR2 is YYREEE (reference sequence). After removal of 1 base from V and 1 base from J, the junction contained 3 bases not matched to a gene. The CDR3 contains 15 residues. The CDR3, as DNA: TGTGCCAGCAGCTTGCATGGGACAGGGTCCTACGAGCAGTACTTC. Translated: CASSLHGTGSYEQYF.

This clone has only one observation. The chain uses TRBV7-2 and TRBJ1-3; D ambiguous. Germline CDR1 and CDR2: SGHTA and FQGNSA. V lost 5 bases and J 1 base, leaving 12 bases between the germline ends. This CDR3 comprises 15 residues. The CDR3 nucleotides are TGTGCCAGCAGCCCACCAGATCTGTCTGGAAACACCATATATTTT. This translates into CASSPPDLSGNTIYF.

The chain combines TRBV27 with TRBJ1-2, with a tentative D call TRBD1 (5 bases). This CDR3 comprises 12 residues. V was cut by 3 bases and J by 7 bases, with 9 bases left in between. CDR1 is MNHEY and CDR2 is SMNVEV in the germline V gene (reference sequence). CDR3 protein: CASSFAGGGYTF. Written as DNA, the CDR3 is TGTGCCAGCAGTTTCGCGGGGGGTGGCTACACCTTC.